Detailed here is one TCR beta chain. This clonotype has a handful of counts. The specificity of this receptor is unknown. Germline is not matched at one junction end, which may reflect a read error. Libraries were made using 5' RACE. TCRdb records Illumina HiSeq 2500 as the sequencer. A second 7 to 11 cycle PCR used a sample-barcoded 5' primer and a J-beta primer mix. Each TCR beta cDNA molecule received a unique molecular identifier from a template-switch 5' adaptor carrying 12 random nucleotides. At least 2.5 million CDR3-containing paired-end reads were obtained from each sample. All of the RNA was converted into first-strand cDNA using the Mint cDNA synthesis kit, with a TRBC-specific oligonucleotide serving as the primer. Following uracil-DNA glycosylase treatment, all cDNA underwent a first 18-cycle PCR with the universal primers M1SS and BC2_uni_R. As for the authors' bioinformatics: Normalization of each sample was performed by random selection of 1 million high-quality reads, each carrying a distinct molecular identifier. Instead of being binned into consensus sequences, reads that shared molecular identifiers were thrown out. MiTCR, set to a Q25 quality threshold and the strictest error-elimination algorithm, was used for CDR3 identification, clonotype clustering and error correction. Lower-bound total TCR beta diversity was estimated with a nonparametric unseen species model using Euler transformation. TCRdb reworked the public reads: Q25 trimming with fastp, MiXCR clone assembly, productive beta chains retained. Identical CDR3 protein sequences are pooled into one entry, listed with their most common genes and DNA. The V and J calls and clone size come from TCRdb's table, not from the authors' own analysis. The sample table holds some 800,000 distinct CDR3 sequences, of which 20% to 25% were seen once. In total, the top ten clones hold 3% to 4.5% of the sample.

The donors were 40 or so Caucasian individuals from Russia, aged roughly 6 to 100 years, who were systemically healthy. Each donor gave approximately 9.3 milliliters of peripheral blood, collected into EDTA-treated Vacutainer tubes. Ficoll-Paque density-gradient centrifugation was used to isolate PBMCs, with at least 7 million per sample. Trizol reagent was used to extract total RNA from the PBMCs, yielding at least 5.5 micrograms per sample. Naive CD45RAhigh/CD27high T cell percentages were measured by flow cytometry on a PBMC aliquot from every donor. The data originate from a study of blood T cells in healthy people across ages (dated by TCRdb to between 2014 and 2016). The study in broad terms: In model experiments, roughly one uniquely barcoded TCR beta cDNA molecule per two T cells was captured by template switching. The study analyzed two additional independent replicas of 1 million unique cDNA reads from the same blood draw for two donors, one aged 18 to 30 and one aged 80 or older. Donors were grouped into four age groups: young (average 16 years), middle-aged (around 39), aged (approximately 67) and long-lived (around 82). To track age-related changes in TCR beta repertoire diversity, the study relied on deep sequencing normalized with unique cDNA molecular identifiers. What the authors observed across the whole study: Because profiling used bulk unsorted PBMCs, naive and antigen-experienced compartments could not be compared conclusively. Observed TCR beta diversity per million T cells fell roughly linearly with age, and a significant reduction was already apparent by age approximately 40. There was a strong correlation between observed TCR beta diversity and the percentage of naive T cells measured by flow cytometry. Because the CMV infection status of the donors was unknown, age-related changes in expanded clonotypes may potentially have been confounded. Estimates of total diversity based on one million sequenced T cells were regarded as lower bounds and as underestimates. The long-lived group showed more naive CD4+ T cells, fewer expanded clones and increased TCR diversity than the aged group, suggesting age selection.

The germline V gene specifies MDHEN as CDR1 and SYDVKM as CDR2. From its cysteine to its phenylalanine, the CDR3 spans 14 amino acids. The CDR3 DNA has 42 bases and is translated from base 1. The same sample was also used in a study of T cells of mothers and their children. As that second study puts it: Nine systemically healthy Caucasian individuals served as donors, namely three mothers together with their six children. cDNA synthesis used all of the extracted RNA, with 1.5 ug of RNA in each 15 ul reaction. In the second PCR, sample barcodes and 2-4 random nucleotides were introduced via the M1S primer. Over 9 million TCR beta CDR3 reads were obtained for each mother, and 3 million to 3.5 million reads were obtained for each child. In both related and unrelated pairs, thymic selection shapes the output of TCR recombination in a similar way, with inherited differences having only a minor effect. Normalized repertoire overlap in related mother-child pairs was always slightly higher than in unrelated mother-child pairs, but the difference was never significant. With a sensitivity of 90 to 100 clones per million clonotypes, no persistent microchimeric T cell clones were detected. To look for features that set related mother-child pairs apart from unrelated individuals, the researchers ran deep NGS to compare the TCR beta repertoires of mothers and children. Mothers averaged about 37 +/- 4 years of age and children averaged around 11 +/- 4 years. After adapter ligation was performed with NEBNext reagents, the libraries were sequenced on an Illumina HiSeq 2000 with 100+100 nt paired-end reads. Mother and child libraries were prepared a month apart and sequenced in separate runs to prevent cross-contamination. Each donor had between roughly 450,000 and 2,300,000 distinct TCR beta clonotypes identified. Naive TCR beta clonotypes were estimated from low-frequency clonotypes matched to each donor's FACS-determined naive share, without sorting.

This TCR was recovered from a boy between 10 and 17 years old in good health. This chain joins TRBV28 to TRBJ1-3, with a tentative D gene TRBD1 over 6 matching bases. The sample comprised blood. The sequence in DNA is TGTGCCAGCAGTTCACAGGGTTTTTCGAACATCATATATTTT. Its coded protein is CASSSQGFSNIIYF.